This T cell receptor (beta chain) was profiled in a study of patients and donors after allogeneic stem cell transplantation. The length of the CDR3 is 16 residues. V shed 7 bases and J shed 4 bases, with 22 bases lying between them. This clonotype was observed a few times. MiXCR, applied by TCRdb to the RT-PCR reads, yields one record per CDR3 protein. The sample includes about 960,000 distinct CDR3 sequences, roughly 18% of them seen just once. This receptor was taken from a human donor who was either an allogeneic HSCT recipient or a stem cell or donor lymphocyte infusion donor (not recorded which). It is not recorded whose cells these are; they may come from a transplant donor. J is TRBJ1-2 and V is TRBV12-3 or TRBV12-4, with D unclear. The sample was blood, either unsorted or a sorted T cell fraction (not recorded which). The CDR3 DNA reads as TGTGCCAGCACTTCAGGAACCCACGAAACTCTCTATGGCTACACCTTC. It specifies CASTSGTHETLYGYTF.